The rows below give T cell receptor beta chains drawn from one sample of a study of T-cell reconstitution after alpha-beta-depleted transplantation in children. Each CDR3 protein is one row after TCRdb ran MiXCR on the PCR reads. Here the sample spans around 370,000 distinct CDR3 sequences, about 9.3% being singletons. Sequencing was performed on PBMCs from the stem cell graft donor, taken from the stem cell graft. These receptors all come from a human donor who donated a stem cell graft to a child with acute lymphoblastic leukemia. Each CDR3 is given without its conserved first and last residue. Each record gives: J gene, V gene, CDR3 protein.

TRBJ2-5	TRBV7-2	ASSVRPPETQY
TRBJ2-1	TRBV7-9	ASSLLAGVQNEQF
TRBJ2-2	TRBV3-1	ASSPLDRDAGELF
TRBJ2-3	TRBV5-1	ASSLGHLGSPSTDTQY
TRBJ2-6	TRBV29-1	SVEAPGQVTSGANVLT
TRBJ2-7	TRBV5-1	ASSGAGTGTHEQY
TRBJ1-5	TRBV12-3/TRBV12-4	ATSLGGGQPQH
TRBJ2-2	TRBV6-2/TRBV6-3	ASSYSRGLAGAAGELF
TRBJ2-3	TRBV4-1	ASSQGRLASSTDTQY
TRBJ2-5	TRBV5-5	ASSSTEPQETQY
TRBJ2-1	TRBV2	ASSVYEQF
TRBJ2-7	TRBV4-2	ASRPGTGASYEQY
TRBJ1-2	TRBV7-2	ASSFRDTSGYT
TRBJ2-3	TRBV5-1	ASSLRAGGAPDTQY
TRBJ2-1	TRBV29-1	SVVSGSNGNEQF
TRBJ2-4	TRBV12-3/TRBV12-4	ASKGGHIH
TRBJ2-1	TRBV29-1	SVETGQGGVRANEQF
TRBJ2-2	TRBV10-1	ASSESGPGTGELF
TRBJ2-1	TRBV5-1	ASSLPGTSGRLSSYNEQF
TRBJ2-4	TRBV7-2	ASSRPGQGDIQY
TRBJ2-3	TRBV5-1	ASSLAGRWSTDTQY
TRBJ2-3	TRBV7-9	ASSDGATTDTQY
TRBJ2-1	TRBV10-3	AITGTSGGYNEQF
TRBJ1-1	TRBV7-9	ASSLVEGGNTEAF
TRBJ2-3	TRBV12-3/TRBV12-4	ASSLAASTDTQY
TRBJ2-3	TRBV29-1	SVEEETYTDTQY
TRBJ2-2	TRBV7-8	ASSLPNSARLTGELF